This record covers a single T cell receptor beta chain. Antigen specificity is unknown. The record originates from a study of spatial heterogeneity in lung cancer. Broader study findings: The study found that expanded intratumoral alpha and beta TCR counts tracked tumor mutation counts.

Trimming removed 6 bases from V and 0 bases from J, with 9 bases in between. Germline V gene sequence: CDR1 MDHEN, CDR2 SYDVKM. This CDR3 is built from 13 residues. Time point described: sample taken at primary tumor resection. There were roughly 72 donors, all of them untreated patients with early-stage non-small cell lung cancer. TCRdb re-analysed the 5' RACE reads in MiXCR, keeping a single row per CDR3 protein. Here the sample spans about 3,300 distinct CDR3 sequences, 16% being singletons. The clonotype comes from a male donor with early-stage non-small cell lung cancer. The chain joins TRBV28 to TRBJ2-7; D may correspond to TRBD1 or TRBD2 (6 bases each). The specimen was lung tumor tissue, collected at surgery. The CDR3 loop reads CASRRDISYEQYF. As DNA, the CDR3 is TGTGCCAGCAGGCGGGACATCTCCTACGAGCAGTACTTC. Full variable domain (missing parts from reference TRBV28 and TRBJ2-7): DVKVTQSSRYLVKRTGEKVFLECVQDMDHENMFWYRQDPGLGLRLIYFSYDVKMKEKGDIPEGYSVSREKKERFSLILESASTNQTSMYLCASRRDISYEQYFGPGTRLTVT.